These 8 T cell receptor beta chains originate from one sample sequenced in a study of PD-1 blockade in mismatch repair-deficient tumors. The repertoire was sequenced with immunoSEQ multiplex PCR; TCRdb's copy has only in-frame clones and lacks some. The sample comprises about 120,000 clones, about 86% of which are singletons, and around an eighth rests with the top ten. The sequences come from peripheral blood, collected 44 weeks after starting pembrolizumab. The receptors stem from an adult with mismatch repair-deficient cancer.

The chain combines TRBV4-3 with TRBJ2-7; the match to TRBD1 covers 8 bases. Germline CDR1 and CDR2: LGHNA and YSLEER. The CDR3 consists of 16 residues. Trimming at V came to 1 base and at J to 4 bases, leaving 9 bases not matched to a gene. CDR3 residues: CASSQAGTGEGYEQYF. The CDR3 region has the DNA TGCGCCAGCAGCCAAGCCGGGACAGGTGAGGGTTACGAGCAGTACTTC.

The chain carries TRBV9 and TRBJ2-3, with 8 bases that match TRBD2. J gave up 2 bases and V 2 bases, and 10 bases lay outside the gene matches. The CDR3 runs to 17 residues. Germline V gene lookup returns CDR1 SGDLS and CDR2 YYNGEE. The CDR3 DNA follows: TGTGCCAGCAGCGTTTTCGCCGGGACTAGATTCACAGATACGCAGTATTTT. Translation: CASSVFAGTRFTDTQYF.

The CDR3 sequence: CASSKTGTNNYEQYF. The CDR3 DNA reads as TGTGCCAGCAGCAAGACCGGGACAAACAACTACGAGCAGTACTTC. This sequence joins TRBV10-3 and TRBJ2-7, with D tentatively TRBD1 (6 bases). This CDR3 has 15 residues. Trimming removed 10 bases at V and 3 bases at J, with 22 bases between. Germline V gene lookup returns CDR1 ENHRY and CDR2 SYGVKD.

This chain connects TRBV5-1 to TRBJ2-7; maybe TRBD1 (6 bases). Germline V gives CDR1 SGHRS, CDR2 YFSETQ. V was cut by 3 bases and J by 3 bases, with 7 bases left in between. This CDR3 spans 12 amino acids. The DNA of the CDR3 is TGCGCCAGCAGCTCGGACAGCTACGAGCAGTACTTC. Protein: CASSSDSYEQYF.

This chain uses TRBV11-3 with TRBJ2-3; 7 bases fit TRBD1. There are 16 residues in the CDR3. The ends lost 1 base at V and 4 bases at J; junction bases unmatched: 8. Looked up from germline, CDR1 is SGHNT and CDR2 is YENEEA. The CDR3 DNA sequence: TGTGCCAGCAGCTTAGTAGGTGGGACAGATGCAGATACGCAGTATTTT. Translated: CASSLVGGTDADTQYF.

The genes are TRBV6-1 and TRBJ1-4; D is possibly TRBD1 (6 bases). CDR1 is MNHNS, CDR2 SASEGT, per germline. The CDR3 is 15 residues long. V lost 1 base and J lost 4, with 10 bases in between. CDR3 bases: TGTGCCAGCAGTGAAGGAGGGACAATTAATGAAAAACTGTTTTTT. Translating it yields CASSEGGTINEKLFF.

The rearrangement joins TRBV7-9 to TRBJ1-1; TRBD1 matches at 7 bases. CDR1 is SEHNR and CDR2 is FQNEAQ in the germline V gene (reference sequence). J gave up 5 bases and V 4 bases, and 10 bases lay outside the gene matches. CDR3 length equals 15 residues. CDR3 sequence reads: CASSWINRGGTEAFF. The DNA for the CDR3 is TGTGCCAGCAGCTGGATAAACAGGGGTGGGACTGAAGCTTTCTTT.

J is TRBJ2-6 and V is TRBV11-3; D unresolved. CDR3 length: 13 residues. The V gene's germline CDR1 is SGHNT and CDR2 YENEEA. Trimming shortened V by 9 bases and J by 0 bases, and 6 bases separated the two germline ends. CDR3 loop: CASKSSGANVLTF. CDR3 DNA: TGTGCCAGTAAAAGCTCTGGGGCCAACGTCCTGACTTTC.